The T cell receptor beta chain described here comes from a study of beta chain features in type 1 diabetes. With regard to this clone: Its antigen is still unknown.

Deletions cut 6 bases from V and 3 bases from J, with 11 bases between. This CDR3 spans 13 amino acids. Germline assignment: CDR1 KGHSH and CDR2 LQKENI. As every portion of the isolated RNA was reverse transcribed, the sequencing read expressed TCRB transcripts. Generated by immunoSEQ multiplex PCR, the TCRdb table keeps only in-frame clones and is missing some. The sample has about 640,000 clones, around an eighth seen once. Whole-study results and caveats: In every one of the four CD4+ subsets, TCRB CDR3s were moderately but significantly shorter in Type 1 diabetes patients. Within the patient group, naive, central memory and Treg TCRB repertoires appeared more similar to each other than within healthy donors.

Averaging about 116 mL, one heparinised blood draw came from each individual donor. Sample: naive CD4+ T cells from blood. The V gene is TRBV18, the J gene TRBJ2-5; no definite D call. This TCR came from a man aged 25-45 years with type 1 diabetes. CDR3 nucleotides: TGTGCCAGCTCCAATCTAGAAGAAGAGACCCAGTACTTC. Its translation: CASSNLEEETQYF.